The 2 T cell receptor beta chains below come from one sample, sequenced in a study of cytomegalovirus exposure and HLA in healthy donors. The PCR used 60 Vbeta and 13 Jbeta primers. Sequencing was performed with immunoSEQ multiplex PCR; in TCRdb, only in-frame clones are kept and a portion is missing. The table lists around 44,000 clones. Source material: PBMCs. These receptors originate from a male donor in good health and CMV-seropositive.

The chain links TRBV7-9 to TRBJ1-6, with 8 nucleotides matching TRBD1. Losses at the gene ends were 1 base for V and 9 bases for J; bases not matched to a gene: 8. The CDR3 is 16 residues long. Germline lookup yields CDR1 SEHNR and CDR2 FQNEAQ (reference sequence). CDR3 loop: CASSLVIPDRVSPLHF. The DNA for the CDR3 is TGTGCCAGCAGCTTAGTAATCCCGGACAGGGTTTCACCCCTCCACTTT. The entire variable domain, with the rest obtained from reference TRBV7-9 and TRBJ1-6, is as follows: DTGVSQNPRHKITKRGQNVTFRCDPISEHNRLYWYRQTLGQGPEFLTYFQNEAQLEKSRLLSDRFSAERPKGSFSTLEIQRTEQGDSAMYLCASSLVIPDRVSPLHFGNGTRLTVT.

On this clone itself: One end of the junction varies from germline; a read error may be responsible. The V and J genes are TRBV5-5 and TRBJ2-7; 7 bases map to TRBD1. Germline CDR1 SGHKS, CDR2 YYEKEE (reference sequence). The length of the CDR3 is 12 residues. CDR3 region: CASSLGTGAPTF. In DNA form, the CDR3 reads TGTGCCAGCAGCTTGGGCACAGGGGCCCCCACCTTC.